The entry that follows covers one T cell receptor beta chain sequence. The antigen remains unidentified. The source of the sample is a study of T-cell reconstitution after alpha-beta-depleted transplantation in children. V was trimmed by 3 bases and J by 5 bases, leaving 16 bases between them. This CDR3 comprises 15 residues. Germline V gene data show CDR1 as SEHNR and CDR2 as FQNEAQ (reference sequence). Study-level points and caveats: At day 60, the high TCRbeta diversity found in some patients originated from recipient T cells and thymic progenitors that had survived. By about two months after transplant, alpha-beta T cells reportedly arose from several hundred graft clones that had expanded. T cells produced anew were the main source of T-cell counts and diversity one year after transplant.

TCRbeta library preparation incorporated unique molecular identifiers. TCRdb independently ran MiXCR on the PCR reads; one entry per CDR3 protein. The sample contains over 100,000 distinct CDR3 sequences, 9% to 12% of which appear only once. This TCR derives from a boy between 2 and 10 years old with acute lymphoblastic leukemia, due to receive a stem cell transplant. This chain links TRBV7-9 with TRBJ2-5; D is perhaps TRBD1 or TRBD2 (6 bases each). The sample in question was PBMCs, obtained before TCRalphabeta/CD19-depleted stem cell transplant. CDR3 bases: TGTGCCAGCAGCTTGGGGGCTAGCGCCCGCGAGACCCAGTACTTC. It specifies CASSLGASARETQYF.